This TCR beta chain emerged from a study of T cell changes during pregnancy in multiple sclerosis. Some clones are missing from TCRdb's copy, which holds only in-frame ones; the method was immunoSEQ multiplex PCR. Of some 40,000 clones listed, 85% to 90% are singletons. Trimming removed 3 bases at V and 0 bases at J, with 19 bases between. CDR3 length equals 18 residues. Germline CDR1 MDHEN, CDR2 SYDVKM. This clone is a singleton in its sample. Sequencing used CD4+ T cells from peripheral blood mononuclear cells, obtained in the second trimester of pregnancy. This TCR came from a female donor with multiple sclerosis, enrolled in a pregnancy study. The chain links TRBV28 to TRBJ2-3; a weak D match, TRBD1 (6 bases). The CDR3 protein is CASSLSRGLGASTDTQYF. CDR3 DNA sequence: TGTGCCAGCAGTTTGTCTCGAGGATTGGGGGCTAGCACAGATACGCAGTATTTT.